This T cell receptor beta chain originates from a study of regulatory T cells in long-lasting Graves disease (dated by TCRdb to the early 2020s). Background on the whole study: Antithyroid drugs had been taken for less than 3 months by newly diagnosed Graves' disease patients. The study was conducted in China and was registered as a clinical trial. Patients with persistent Graves' disease were compared with patients with newly diagnosed Graves' disease using TCR sequencing and RNA sequencing of peripheral blood. TCR sequencing covered about 13 persistent and roughly 20 newly diagnosed Graves' disease patients, 33 samples in total. Paper-wide results and their limitations: Sequencing and analysis were limited to the TCR beta chain. Persistent patients shared more public clonotypes among themselves (approximately 2,500) than newly diagnosed patients did (about 1,000). Persistent disease showed preferential use of TRBV28, TRBJ1-2 and TRBJ2-5, whereas newly diagnosed disease favored TRBV20-1 and TRBJ2-1. Compared with newly diagnosed patients, persistent Graves' disease patients had lower TCR Shannon entropy and fewer highly expanded clones, which suggests clonal expansion. Because the primary lesion, thyroid tissue, could not be accessed, the study looked at peripheral blood alone. The authors noted that the small sample size was a limitation that may lower accuracy.

The protocol used for the library was multiplex PCR. Instrument on record: Illumina HiSeq 4000. iRepertoire HTBI primers and Arm-PCR amplification of CDR3 regions were used to construct TCR beta libraries. Before sequencing, the PCR products underwent gel purification. The source study handled its data this way. Across samples, about 64 TRBV and 13 to 15 TRBJ segments were identified and used for gene usage analysis of CDR3 amino acid clonotypes. Filtered high-quality paired reads were merged into contigs using COPE and FqMerger. Contigs were aligned with BLAST to IMGT TRBV, TRBD and TRBJ reference genes, and CDR3 was defined per IMGT. Any clonotype with a frequency above 0.1% was counted as a highly expanded clone. Shannon entropy was used to measure repertoire diversity, and the Gini coefficient was used to measure V-J evenness. A clonotype found in more than one individual was treated as public. TCRdb reanalyzed the raw reads on its own, using fastp at Q25 for trimming and MiXCR for clone calling, and kept in-frame beta chains. Rows merge per CDR3 protein into single entries with the most common DNA and genes. V and J calls and clone size were set by TCRdb, not the authors. The sample table lists some 460,000 distinct CDR3 sequences, 15% to 20% of them with a count of one. The top ten constitute 12% of the sample.

As for this clonotype: The antigen it binds to is not known. Qualities for individual bases were not recorded, and no much larger clone is one base off.

The sample's time point, from its label and the paper: newly diagnosed GD, antithyroid drugs for less than 3 months. For both TCR sequencing and RNA sequencing, RNA was extracted from PBMCs in TRIzol. The diagnosis of Graves' disease followed American Thyroid Association guidelines. The patients came from an endocrinology department in Xi'an, China. Each patient gave 7 to 9.5 milliliters of peripheral blood, collected in an EDTA anticoagulant tube. Ficoll Paque Plus density gradient separation was used to isolate PBMCs, and no further T cell sorting was performed. An Agilent 2100 Bioanalyzer and agarose gel were used to check RNA quality, while a NanoDrop 2000 measured RNA concentration. CDR1 and CDR2 are drawn from the germline V gene: ENHRY, SYGVKD. Relative to germline, V is missing 4 bases and J is missing 4 bases, with 5 bases of the junction outside any gene match. The CDR3 goes from the cysteine to the phenylalanine over 14 residues. Only the CDR3 part of the read is kept: 42 bases, read in frame from the first base.

These data were also reused for a study on T cells in Graves' hyperthyroidism and ophthalmopathy. The second study, in turn, reports: Stable Graves' hyperthyroidism was defined as no progression to ophthalmopathy during 18 months of follow-up. Hyperthyroidism patients were newly diagnosed, had a disease duration of under 2 months, and were aged 18 to 65 years. Any patient with an uncontrolled infection, another autoimmune disease, pregnancy or lactation was excluded. Diagnoses relied on clinical symptoms, serum thyroxine and TRAb, thyroid ultrasound and orbital computed tomography. A first-round RT-PCR of the TCR CDR3 used the HTBI primer set with the Qiagen OneStep RT-PCR kit. Most expanded thyroid clonotypes (frequency above 0.001) were also detected in blood, suggesting blood repertoires may reflect thyroid immune responses. A model built on a 13 V-J signature distinguished ophthalmopathy from stable hyperthyroidism, reaching around 87% sensitivity and around 81% specificity in cross-validation and 80%/75% in testing. In validation, the model predicted progression to ophthalmopathy a median of about 6 months before onset, with about 67% sensitivity and 72.22% specificity. To identify TCR V-J signatures that set the groups apart, the researchers used a discovery cohort of roughly 100 patients, made up of under 50 with Graves' ophthalmopathy and some 55 with stable Graves' hyperthyroidism. Whether ophthalmopathy could be predicted prospectively was tested in an independent validation cohort made up of under 20 hyperthyroidism patients plus 17 patients who later progressed to ophthalmopathy. The 100 discovery patients were randomly split 7:3 into training and test sets. The study also compared thyroid tissue and blood T-cell repertoires from about 6 Graves' hyperthyroidism patients. Once sampling was done, hyperthyroidism patients were given methimazole at a starting dose of 30 mg daily, whereas ophthalmopathy patients were given high-dose intravenous methylprednisolone. Libraries were constructed in a second round of multiplex PCR, after which size selection and purification were carried out. Sequencing of the libraries was done on an Illumina HiSeq2000 using paired-end 100 bp reads. SOAPnuke was used to process the raw data, with reads discarded if the reads contained adapters or uncalled bases, had a mean Phred below 15, or lacked an exact constant-primer or identifier match. High-quality paired reads were merged with COPE v1.2.5, and unique nucleotide sequences were defined as clonotypes. MiTCR v1.1 was used to align clonotypes to the IMGT TRBV, TRBD and TRBJ reference segments. The analysis was restricted to V-J combinations with a frequency above 0.0001, which together covered roughly 99% of the repertoires. The TCS score was defined as F50 (clonal expansion) divided by E x V (chaos), with BLOSUM62-based TCRdist calculated between CDR3 peptides within each V-J. Welch's t-statistics and random forest reduced around 520 V-J features to about 12, which were used in a naive Bayes classifier (R e1071). Sample size was not statistically predetermined, and investigators were not blinded to group allocation. According to the paper, TCR Vbeta CDR3 sequencing was carried out on 135 peripheral blood samples, which came from 40 to 45 ophthalmopathy, around 74 hyperthyroidism and about 17 progressor patients.

The origin of this receptor is a middle-aged man with Graves disease. Donor details come from another sample of the same person, matched by shared clones. The chain links TRBV10-3 with TRBJ2-3; 7 central bases correspond to TRBD1. Here the sequenced sample was peripheral blood mononuclear cells (PBMCs), taken at new diagnosis, from a patient treated with antithyroid drugs. The DNA sequence is as follows: TGTGCCATCAGTGCCACAGGGGATGCAGATACGCAGTATTTT. Its product reads: CAISATGDADTQYF.